This TCR beta chain came from a study of cytomegalovirus exposure and HLA in healthy donors. This CDR3 spans 12 amino acids. Germline V gene sequence: CDR1 SGHDT, CDR2 YYEEEE. The V end was cut by 1 base, the J end by 4 bases, with 3 bases between. Generated by immunoSEQ multiplex PCR, the TCRdb table keeps only in-frame clones and is missing some. The table records some 49,000 clones, about 90% of them present only once. V is TRBV5-6 and J is TRBJ1-5; no clear D gene. The sample consisted of PBMCs. The receptor's source is a man aged 18 to 29 in good health and CMV-seronegative. In DNA, the CDR3 is TGTGCCAGCAGCTTGCCTAATCAGCCCCAGCATTTT. This translates into CASSLPNQPQHF. Using reference TRBV5-6 and TRBJ1-5 for the parts outside the CDR3, the full variable domain is DAGVTQSPTHLIKTRGQQVTLRCSPKSGHDTVSWYQQALGQGPQFIFQYYEEEERQRGNFPDRFSGHQFPNYSSELNVNALLLGDSALYLCASSLPNQPQHFGDGTRLSIL.